This T cell receptor beta chain is drawn from a study of shared clonotypes between healthy human individuals. V lost 1 base, J lost 11 bases, and 12 bases stayed unmatched. Germline lookup yields CDR1 KGHSH and CDR2 LQKENI. The CDR3 is made up of 16 amino acids. Researchers ran the assay at a deep level. Libraries were prepared by immunoSEQ multiplex PCR; TCRdb keeps only in-frame clonotypes and omits some of them. The table has over a million clones, approximately 80% seen once. This clone was seen only a few times. This clonotype was sampled from a man younger than 35 in good health. Some clones in this sample may be carry-over from other donors' samples. Source material: memory CD4+ T cells from PBMCs. Regarding subset: CD45RA-negative fraction. The V and J genes are TRBV18 and TRBJ1-1, with 11 bases lining up with TRBD1. The CDR3 here is CASSPQGGQGALYAFF. As DNA, the CDR3 is TGTGCCAGCTCACCACAGGGCGGACAGGGGGCATTGTATGCTTTCTTT.